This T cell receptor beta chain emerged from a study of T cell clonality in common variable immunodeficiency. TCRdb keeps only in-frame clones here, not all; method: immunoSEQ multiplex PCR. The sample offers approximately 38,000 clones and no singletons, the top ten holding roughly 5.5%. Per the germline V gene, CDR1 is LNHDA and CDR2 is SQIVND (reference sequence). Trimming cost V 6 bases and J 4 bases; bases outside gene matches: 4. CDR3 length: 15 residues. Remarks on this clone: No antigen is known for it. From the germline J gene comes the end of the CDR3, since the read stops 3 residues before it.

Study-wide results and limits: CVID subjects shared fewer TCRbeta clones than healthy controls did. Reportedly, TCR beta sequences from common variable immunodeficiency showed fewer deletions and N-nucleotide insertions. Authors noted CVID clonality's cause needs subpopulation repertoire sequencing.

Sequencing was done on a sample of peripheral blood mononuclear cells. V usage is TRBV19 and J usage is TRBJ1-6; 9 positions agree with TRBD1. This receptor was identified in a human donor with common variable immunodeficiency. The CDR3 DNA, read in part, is TGTGCCAGTAGGGGGACAGGGATTTATAATTCACCC. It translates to CASRGTGIYNSP. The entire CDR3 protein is CASRGTGIYNSPLHF.